These 23 T cell receptor beta chains came from one sample sequenced in a study of blood T cell repertoires in COVID-19. Sequencing was performed with immunoSEQ multiplex PCR; in TCRdb, only in-frame clones are kept and a portion is missing. The profile covers 300,000 to 450,000 clones, with roughly nine tenths appearing a single time and more than 1% taken by the ten largest. The source material was PBMCs or T cells enriched from blood (not recorded which). The receptors shown here come from a woman aged 25 to 39 who had recovered from COVID-19.

The chain uses TRBV19 and TRBJ2-7; 7 bases are shared with TRBD1. The CDR3 is made up of 13 amino acids. V shed 6 bases, J shed 3 bases, and the junction held 5 bases outside the gene matches. The germline CDR1 and CDR2 sequences are LNHDA and SQIVND (reference sequence). CDR3 DNA: TGTGCCAGTAGCGACAGGGCCCTCTACGAGCAGTACTTC. This gives the protein CASSDRALYEQYF.

The chain uses TRBV28 and TRBJ2-7; no clear D gene. Germline V gene data show CDR1 as MDHEN and CDR2 as SYDVKM. This CDR3 contains 13 residues. V gave up 6 bases and J gave up 4 bases, with 13 bases separating them. The CDR3 spells CASSFEQAYEQYF. The CDR3 nucleotides read TGTGCCAGCAGCTTCGAGCAAGCATACGAGCAGTACTTC.

The CDR3 coding sequence is TGTGCCAGCAGCCAAGTCTCAGGGTTCAACGAGCAGTACTTC. Amino acids: CASSQVSGFNEQYF. This chain links TRBV3-1 (or the pseudogene TRBV3-2) with TRBJ2-7, with D perhaps matching TRBD1 (5 bases). Trimming pared 1 base from V and 5 bases from J, leaving 12 bases between. This CDR3 contains 14 residues. Germline lookup yields CDR1 LGHDT and CDR2 YNNKEL (reference sequence).

The chain links TRBV7-2 to TRBJ2-2; 8 nucleotides match TRBD1. This CDR3 spans 14 amino acids. Germline values: CDR1 SGHTA, CDR2 FQGNSA. The trim removed 5 bases at V and 7 bases at J, leaving 6 bases unmatched. CDR3 region: CASSKGQANGELFF. DNA of the CDR3: TGTGCCAGCAGCAAGGGACAGGCTAACGGGGAGCTGTTTTTT.

CDR3 DNA: TGTGCCACACGCGGTGACCGGGGTGGCTACACCTTC. This sequence encodes CATRGDRGGYTF. This rearrangement joins TRBV12-3 or TRBV12-4 to TRBJ1-2; D gene uncertain. The CDR3 is 12 residues long. With 10 bases removed from V and 7 bases from J, the gap between germline ends came to 16 bases.

This clone was observed a few times. V usage is TRBV27 and J usage is TRBJ2-6; no clear D. Looked up from germline, CDR1 is MNHEY and CDR2 is SMNVEV (reference sequence). The CDR3 is 16 amino acids. V was clipped by 3 bases and J by 4 bases, with 13 bases between them. Written as DNA, the CDR3 is TGTGCCAGCAGTTTTTTCGGTGCGAACGGGGCCAACGTCCTGACTTTC. Translation: CASSFFGANGANVLTF.

The chain combines TRBV9 with TRBJ2-2, with 9 bases lining up with TRBD2. Unmatched junction bases numbered 7, after V lost 0 bases and J lost 1 base. Per the germline V gene, CDR1 is SGDLS and CDR2 is YYNGEE. The CDR3 contains 18 residues. The chain's CDR3 is CASSVGLSGGKNTGELFF. CDR3 bases: TGTGCCAGCAGCGTAGGACTTAGCGGGGGTAAGAACACCGGGGAGCTGTTTTTT.

The chain is built from TRBV19 and TRBJ2-3; possibly TRBD2 for D (5 bases). CDR3 length: 16 amino acids. The ends were cut back, 5 bases at V and 4 bases at J, with 19 bases in the middle. CDR1 and CDR2 from the germline V gene are LNHDA and SQIVND (reference sequence). DNA for the CDR3: TGTGCCAGTAGTCCAGTAGAGGCCAACGGGGCAGATACGCAGTATTTT. Translating gives CASSPVEANGADTQYF.

The chain is built from TRBV7-9 and TRBJ2-7; D possibly corresponds to TRBD2 (6 bases). V lost 5 bases, J lost 7 bases, and 15 bases lay in between. In germline, CDR1 is SEHNR, CDR2 FQNEAQ (reference sequence). The CDR3 consists of 13 residues. CDR3 sequence: CASSQGAGIEQYF. The CDR3 bases are TGTGCCAGCAGCCAAGGAGCGGGTATAGAGCAGTACTTC.

This clone was observed once. The chain carries TRBV6-7 and TRBJ1-2; 12 nucleotides align to TRBD1. TRBV6-7 is assigned to the ORF class and has an uncertain function. The CDR3 contains 18 residues. Trimming at V came to 2 bases and at J to 4 bases, leaving 11 bases not matched to a gene. The DNA for the CDR3 is TGTGCCAGCAGTTACGGGGAGGGACAGGGGGCGCAGAGCTATGGCTACACCTTC. Its protein is CASSYGEGQGAQSYGYTF.

The chain carries TRBV5-1 and TRBJ1-6, with 9 bases matching TRBD1. Trimming took 4 bases from V and 12 from J; bases not matched to a gene: 8. CDR1 and CDR2 (germline): SGHRS, YFSETQ. The CDR3 is made up of 14 amino acids. CDR3 coding DNA: TGCGCCAGCAGCCCTCGGGACAGGGCTGAACCCCTCCACTTT. It yields the protein CASSPRDRAEPLHF.

The chain combines TRBV5-1 with TRBJ2-1, with D tentatively TRBD1 (6 bases). Between the trimmed V and J ends, which lost 4 bases and 1 base, there was a span of 15 bases. The CDR3 totals 16 residues. CDR1 is SGHRS and CDR2 is YFSETQ in the germline V gene. Here the CDR3 DNA reads TGCGCCAGCAGCCGGACCGGGACATCATCCTACAATGAGCAGTTCTTC. Residues: CASSRTGTSSYNEQFF.

This clone has only one observation. This chain connects TRBV12-3 or TRBV12-4 to TRBJ1-2; 7 nucleotides match TRBD1. This CDR3 contains 13 residues. V shed 6 bases, J shed 4 bases, and the junction held 5 bases outside the gene matches. The CDR3 region is CASSTQGLYGYTF. The CDR3 DNA follows: TGTGCCAGCAGCACACAGGGGCTCTATGGCTACACCTTC.

The CDR3 region is CASSDSGAGNTIYF. The CDR3 DNA reads TGTGCCAGCAGCGACTCGGGAGCTGGAAACACCATATATTTT. The chain joins TRBV9 to TRBJ1-3, with D unclear. V lost 3 bases and J lost 2, with 9 bases in between. Germline loops: CDR1 SGDLS, CDR2 YYNGEE. This CDR3 region has 14 residues.

This chain links TRBV5-5 with TRBJ2-3; 7 bases line up with TRBD2. Losses at the gene ends were 4 bases for V and 0 bases for J; bases not matched to a gene: 17. Germline lookup yields CDR1 SGHKS and CDR2 YYEKEE (reference sequence). The CDR3 consists of 19 residues. This CDR3 is CASSKRTGGEVASTDTQYF. The CDR3 DNA is TGTGCCAGCAGCAAGAGAACGGGGGGTGAGGTTGCTAGCACAGATACGCAGTATTTT.

The chain links TRBV27 to TRBJ2-7; tentatively, D is TRBD1 (6 bases). V was trimmed by 2 bases and J by 3 bases, leaving 11 bases between them. This CDR3 has 14 amino acids. Germline V gene lookup returns CDR1 MNHEY and CDR2 SMNVEV (reference sequence). The CDR3 DNA reads as TGTGCCAGCAGTTTAAACAGGGACCTCTACGAGCAGTACTTC. Encoded protein: CASSLNRDLYEQYF.

This clone was seen only once. The chain joins TRBV5-1 to TRBJ2-2; D perhaps matches TRBD2 (6 bases). V gave up 0 bases and J gave up 2 bases, with 14 bases separating them. The CDR3 has 17 amino acids. Germline lookup yields CDR1 SGHRS and CDR2 YFSETQ. The CDR3 DNA is TGCGCCAGCAGCTTGGCCAGGTCGGGGGTTAACACCGGGGAGCTGTTTTTT. Translation: CASSLARSGVNTGELFF.

The gene calls are TRBV19 and TRBJ2-1, with D possibly matching TRBD2 (5 bases). The germline V gene encodes CDR1 LNHDA and CDR2 SQIVND (reference sequence). V lost 6 bases and J 0 bases, leaving 12 bases between the germline ends. The CDR3 sequence is 15 residues long. The CDR3 coding sequence is TGTGCCAGTAGCGGACTCCTGAGCTCCTACAATGAGCAGTTCTTC. It specifies CASSGLLSSYNEQFF.

V is TRBV5-5 and J is TRBJ2-2, with 7 bases fitting TRBD2. The trim removed 2 bases at V and 2 bases at J, leaving 6 bases unmatched. Germline V gene data show CDR1 as SGHKS and CDR2 as YYEKEE (reference sequence). The CDR3 totals 16 residues. The CDR3 nucleotides read TGTGCCAGCAGCTTTTCTGGCGGGGGAAACACCGGGGAGCTGTTTTTT. This sequence encodes CASSFSGGGNTGELFF.

The V gene is TRBV7-8, the J gene TRBJ1-5; TRBD1 aligns across 9 bases. The length of the CDR3 is 15 residues. V lost 4 bases, J lost 2 bases, and 3 bases stayed unmatched. CDR1 SGHVS and CDR2 FQNEAQ come from the germline V gene. The CDR3 loop reads CASSYWTGGNQPQHF. The CDR3 coding sequence is TGTGCCAGCAGCTACTGGACAGGGGGCAATCAGCCCCAGCATTTT.

CDR3 region: CASSQTNNEQFF. As DNA, the CDR3 is TGTGCCAGCAGCCAAACTAACAATGAGCAGTTCTTC. The chain has TRBV3-1 (or the pseudogene TRBV3-2) and TRBJ2-1; D is undetermined. The V end was cut by 2 bases, the J end by 5 bases, with 4 bases between. Germline CDR1 LGHDT, CDR2 YNNKEL (reference sequence). The CDR3 is made up of 12 amino acids.

This chain links TRBV29-1 with TRBJ1-1; TRBD1 might be the D (5 bases). V gave up 7 bases and J gave up 1 base, with 19 bases separating them. This CDR3 region has 15 residues. Germline V gives CDR1 SQVTM, CDR2 ANQGSEA. For the CDR3, the DNA is TGCAGCGGACTCCACCAGGGATGGGCGAACACTGAAGCTTTCTTT. Its translation is CSGLHQGWANTEAFF.

The chain has TRBV27 and TRBJ2-3; 10 positions match TRBD2. The CDR3 length is 16 residues. The germline gives CDR1 MNHEY, CDR2 SMNVEV (reference sequence). V lost 6 bases, J lost 6 bases, and 12 bases stayed unmatched. The CDR3 region is CASSLRGSGGADTQYF. CDR3 in DNA: TGTGCCAGCAGCCTCCGGGGGAGCGGGGGGGCCGATACGCAGTATTTT.